The T cell receptor beta chain described here comes from a study of blood T cells in healthy people across ages. Concerning this clonotype itself: Its antigen is undetermined.

V lost 4 bases and J lost 0, with 10 bases in between. CDR1 LGHDT and CDR2 YNNKEL come from the germline V gene (reference sequence). This CDR3 is built from 15 residues. Broader study findings: Donor CMV status, an unknown factor, possibly confounded changes in expanded clonotypes. What prevented conclusive comparison of naive and antigen-experienced cells was that PBMCs were unsorted.

Next came a second PCR, run for about 7 to 12 cycles, which used a sample-barcoded 5' primer along with a J-beta primer mix. TCRdb redid the calling of the 5' RACE reads with MiXCR, one entry per CDR3 protein. This table has some 790,000 distinct CDR3 sequences, around 30% appearing once. Each donor supplied approximately 10 milliliters of peripheral blood. The receptor's source is an elderly woman in good health. V is TRBV3-1 and J is TRBJ2-1; maybe TRBD2 (5 bases). Sequencing input: blood. In DNA form, the CDR3 reads TGTGCCAGCAGCCCCAGGCTAGCCTCCTACAATGAGCAGTTCTTC. Amino acids: CASSPRLASYNEQFF.